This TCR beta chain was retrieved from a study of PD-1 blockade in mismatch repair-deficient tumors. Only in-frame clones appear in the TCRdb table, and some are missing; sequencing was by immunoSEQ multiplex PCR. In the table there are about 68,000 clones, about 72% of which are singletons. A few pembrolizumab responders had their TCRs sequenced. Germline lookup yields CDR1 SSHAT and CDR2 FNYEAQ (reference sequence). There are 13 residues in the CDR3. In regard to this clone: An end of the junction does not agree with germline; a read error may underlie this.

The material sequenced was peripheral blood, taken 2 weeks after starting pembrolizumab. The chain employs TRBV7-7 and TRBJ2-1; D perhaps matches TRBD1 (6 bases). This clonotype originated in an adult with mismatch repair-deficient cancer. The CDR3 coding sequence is TGTGCTAGCAGCGCGAACAGGGACAATGAGCAGTTCTTC. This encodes CASSANRDNEQFF.